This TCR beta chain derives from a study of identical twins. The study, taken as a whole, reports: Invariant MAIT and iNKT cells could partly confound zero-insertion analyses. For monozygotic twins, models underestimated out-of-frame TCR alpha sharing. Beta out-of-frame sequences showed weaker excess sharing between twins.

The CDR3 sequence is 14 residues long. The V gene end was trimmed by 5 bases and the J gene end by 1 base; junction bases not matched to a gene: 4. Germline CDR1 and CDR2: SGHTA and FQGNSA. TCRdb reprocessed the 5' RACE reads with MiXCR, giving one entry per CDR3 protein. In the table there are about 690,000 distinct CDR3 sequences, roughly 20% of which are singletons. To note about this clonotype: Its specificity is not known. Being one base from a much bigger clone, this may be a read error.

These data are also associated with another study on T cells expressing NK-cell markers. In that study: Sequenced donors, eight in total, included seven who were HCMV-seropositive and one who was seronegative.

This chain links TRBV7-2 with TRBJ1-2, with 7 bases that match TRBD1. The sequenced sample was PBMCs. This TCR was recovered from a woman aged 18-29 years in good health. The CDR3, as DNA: TGTGCCAGCAGCCGGGACAGCCTTAACTATGGCTACACCTTC. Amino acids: CASSRDSLNYGYTF.